The source of this T cell receptor (beta chain) is a study of cytomegalovirus exposure and HLA in healthy donors. Study results and limitations: Most of the TCR beta V segments (in an earlier analysis) were productive either about 87% or about 30% of the time. CMV serostatus was the sole immune exposure information available. An ancestry cluster, one associated with Asian ancestry, reportedly showed fewer N-insertions than the approximately 660-donor mean in a later analysis.

This CDR3 is 15 amino acids long. Germline V lookup: CDR1 MNHEY, CDR2 SVGAGI. Trimming cost V 6 bases and J 0 bases; bases outside gene matches: 6. Concerning this clone itself: Its antigen is not identified.

The study ran its PCR with 60 Vbeta and 13 Jbeta primers. This table comes from immunoSEQ multiplex PCR, and its TCRdb copy is limited to in-frame clones, with some not included. The profile shows a few hundred thousand clones, around 66% of them singletons. The V gene is TRBV6-5, the J gene TRBJ2-7; 9 bases line up with TRBD2. Material: PBMCs. This receptor was identified in a female donor in good health and CMV-seronegative. For the CDR3, the DNA is TGTGCCAGCAGGGTAAAGACTAGCGGCTCCTACGAGCAGTACTTC. Its protein product is CASRVKTSGSYEQYF.